This T cell receptor beta chain stems from a study of T cell repertoires in ileal Crohn's disease (dated by TCRdb to the late 2010s). At the level of the whole study: At the time of surgery, about a third of patients were active smokers, and the median duration of disease was 7.9 years. Every patient underwent surgery because of a complication, which was stricturing disease in roughly 60% of cases and penetrating disease in about 39%. Postoperative therapy was given to about half of the patients, with thiopurines administered to fewer than 13 patients and anti-TNF agents administered to around 19 patients. M6 samples were neoterminal ileum biopsies taken at postoperative colonoscopy. TCR repertoire analysis was done in about 59 Crohn's disease patients from a prospective multicentre cohort. The study was conducted in parallel with a multicentre cohort built to find predictors of early endoscopic recurrence after ileocolonic resection. A Rutgeerts score higher than i0 was the definition used for endoscopic postoperative recurrence. A total of some 170 mucosal samples from 57 patients were sequenced, collected from several sites on the surgical specimen as well as at postoperative endoscopy. Summary of the overall study and its limitations: Only a subgroup of patients, of unstated size, had their mucosal CD4 and CD8 T cells sorted and sequenced. Postoperative endoscopy was performed at varying times within the first year after surgery, with a median delay of roughly 6.3 months. A significantly higher proportion of clonal expansions was observed in active smokers at surgery than in non-smokers (roughly 27% vs 19%, p=0.02). Compared with CD4 T cells, sorted CD8 T cells held more high-frequency clones, which suggests that the mucosal expansions were mostly CD8. Higher percentages of high-frequency clones at the time of surgery were linked to endoscopic recurrence, and every patient with clonality above 26.8% (18/57) had recurrence.

Points on this clone: The antigen it recognizes is unknown. A read error may produce the germline difference seen at one junction end.

CDR3 length: 15 amino acids, cysteine to phenylalanine. The entry retains the CDR3 DNA only, 45 bases that are in frame from base 1. The germline V gene yields MGHRA for CDR1 and YSYEKL for CDR2. What the time point label conveys for this sample: neoterminal ileum biopsy at postoperative endoscopy, about 6 months after surgery. Adults with ileal or ileocolonic Crohn's disease for whom ileocolonic resection was indicated were considered eligible. Before DNA extraction, whole ileal mucosal biopsies were kept frozen at -80 degrees C. Genomic DNA was extracted from frozen whole biopsies using a TRizol-based method and was quantified with a NanoDrop 2000 spectrophotometer. For commercial TCRB immunosequencing, about 500 nanograms of biopsy DNA were submitted for each sample. A two-step, amplification bias-controlled multiplex PCR was used by Adaptive Biotechnology to amplify CDR3 regions from genomic DNA. Primers covering every V and J gene segment were used in the first PCR, while barcodes and Illumina adapters were added in the second PCR. CDR3 libraries were sequenced on an Illumina instrument. The original methods were these. The analysis drew on both the pipelines supplied by the vendor and custom analysis of the raw data in R/Bioconductor running R version 3.3.0. Clonality, which ranges from 0 to 1, was calculated as the inverse of the normalised Shannon entropy across all productive clones. High-frequency clones were defined as the share of the repertoire occupied by the top 100 clones, with only clones passing a 95% confidence test being retained. The Simpson index measured repertoire diversity, and the Morisita-Horn index measured overlap between samples. The source is immuneACCESS, and TCRdb retained only in-frame sequences with V and J called. Part of the clones is not carried over; for the studies checked, unresolved V genes explain less than half of this, and the remainder is unexplained. V and J calls and clone size come straight from that table; D and trimming were deduced from the DNA. The sample table records about 12,000 clones; roughly four fifths of these occur just once. The ten largest make up approximately 10% of the sample.

The sequenced sample was ileal tissue. The rearrangement combines TRBV4-1 with TRBJ2-7, with 7 bases in between that match TRBD1. The receptor was isolated from an adult with Crohn's disease. The sequence in DNA is TGCGCCAGCAGCCAAGGCACAGGGGACCCCTACGAGCGGTACTTC. This translates into CASSQGTGDPYERYF.